One and the same sample provided the 26 T cell receptor beta chains below, sequenced in a study of blood T cell repertoires in COVID-19. The table came from immunoSEQ multiplex PCR; TCRdb's copy has only in-frame clones and leaves some out. Of roughly 30,000 clones listed, 84% are singletons. Material: peripheral blood. These receptors came from a human donor in a cohort sampled during active COVID-19.

This clone appeared a single time. The chain recombines TRBV12-5 with TRBJ2-7, with a weak D call TRBD2 (5 bases). Germline lookup yields CDR1 LGHNT and CDR2 FRNRAP. V shed 6 bases and J shed 4 bases, with 7 bases lying between them. The CDR3 runs 11 residues. The CDR3 DNA is TGTGCTAGTGGCCGGGGTTACGAGCAGTACTTC. It codes for CASGRGYEQYF.

In its sample, this clone was seen a few times. The rearrangement uses TRBV15 and TRBJ1-2; TRBD1 aligns across 7 bases. Germline trimming cut 5 bases from V and 4 bases from J; bases unmatched to any gene: 10. This CDR3 has 15 residues. Per the germline V gene, CDR1 is LNHNV and CDR2 is YYDKDF (reference sequence). The CDR3 is CATSSQGGHRYGYTF. The CDR3 bases are TGTGCCACCAGCTCTCAGGGGGGACACCGCTATGGCTACACCTTC.

This chain uses TRBV6-1 with TRBJ2-1; 16 bases agree with TRBD2. The J segment lost 6 bases and the V segment lost 2 bases, leaving 13 bases of the junction unmatched. Germline V CDR1 and CDR2: MNHNS, SASEGT. CDR3 size: 20 residues. DNA of the CDR3: TGTGCCAGCAGTGAAAATCCCCCAGCGGGACTAGCGGGGGGGCCCAATGAGCAGTTCTTC. Translation gives CASSENPPAGLAGGPNEQFF.

About this clone: An end of the junction does not agree with germline; a read error may underlie this. The CDR3 region is CASSPTSTQHNQQFF. CDR3 sequence (DNA): TGTGCCAGCAGCCCGACTAGCACCCAACACAATCAGCAGTTCTTC. This chain connects TRBV11-2 to TRBJ2-1; TRBD2 matches at 7 bases. This CDR3 is built from 15 residues. Looked up from germline, CDR1 is SGHAT and CDR2 is FQNNGV.

This clone came up once. The V gene is TRBV3-1 (or the pseudogene TRBV3-2), the J gene TRBJ2-5, with TRBD2 as a possible D gene (7 bases). The CDR3 sequence is 16 residues long. The V end lost 1 base, the J end lost 0 bases, and 12 bases lay between the germline ends. In germline, CDR1 is LGHDT, CDR2 YNNKEL (reference sequence). For the CDR3, the DNA is TGTGCCAGCAGCCAAGTTGGGGGGGCACACCAAGAGACCCAGTACTTC. Its translation is CASSQVGGAHQETQYF.

The CDR3 sequence: CASSLSGLAGGPDTQYF. In DNA, the CDR3 is TGTGCCAGCAGTTTATCGGGACTAGCGGGGGGGCCAGATACGCAGTATTTT. V gene TRBV27 combines with J gene TRBJ2-3; TRBD2 agrees at 16 bases. The CDR3 totals 17 residues. Germline-derived CDR1 and CDR2 are MNHEY and SMNVEV (reference sequence). With V trimmed by 0 bases and J by 4 bases, 1 base remained unmatched.

This sequence joins TRBV7-2 and TRBJ2-3, with D maybe TRBD2 (7 bases). V lost 7 bases and J 4 bases, leaving 21 bases between the germline ends. The germline V gene encodes CDR1 SGHTA and CDR2 FQGNSA. CDR3 size: 16 residues. In nucleotides, the CDR3 is TGTGCCAGCACCTCAAGGAGGGGGGGCCAGGCAGATACGCAGTATTTT. Encoded protein: CASTSRRGGQADTQYF.

On this clone itself: One junction end disagrees with the germline gene, perhaps due to a read error. The chain recombines TRBV2 with TRBJ1-2, with 7 bases matching TRBD1. The CDR3 loop spans 15 amino acids. Germline V gene sequence: CDR1 SNHLY, CDR2 FYNNEI. Written as DNA, the CDR3 is TGTGCCAGCAGGGAAGAAACAGGGGTTGGTTATGGCTACACCTTC. This translates into CASREETGVGYGYTF.

CDR3 protein: CASSLSSGANVLTF. The CDR3 region has the DNA TGTGCCAGCAGTCTATCCTCTGGGGCCAACGTCCTGACTTTC. The gene calls are TRBV6-2 or TRBV6-3 and TRBJ2-6, with D unresolved. The V gene lost 5 bases and the J gene lost 0 bases, with 5 bases spanning the gap. Germline CDR1 MNHEY, CDR2 SVGEGT. CDR3 length: 14 residues.

The gene calls are TRBV18 and TRBJ2-7; D remains ambiguous. Germline loops: CDR1 KGHSH, CDR2 LQKENI. Between the trimmed V and J ends, which lost 2 bases and 4 bases, there was a span of 9 bases. The CDR3 length is 13 residues. The CDR3 DNA reads as TGTGCCAGCTCACCAGAGGCTGGGTACGAGCAGTACTTC. Residues: CASSPEAGYEQYF.

This chain uses TRBV6-6 with TRBJ1-5; a weak D match, TRBD1 (6 bases). The CDR3 runs to 16 residues. The V gene lost 6 bases and the J gene lost 2 bases, with 17 bases spanning the gap. Germline V gene sequence: CDR1 MNHNY, CDR2 SVGAGI (reference sequence). This CDR3 reads CASSSTGPWGNQPQHF. The CDR3 DNA sequence: TGTGCCAGCAGCTCCACAGGGCCTTGGGGCAATCAGCCCCAGCATTTT.

The J gene is TRBJ2-2, the V gene TRBV6-5; 9 nucleotides align to TRBD1. The germline gives CDR1 MNHEY, CDR2 SVGAGI. V was pared by 10 bases and J by 2 bases, with 5 bases of the junction left unmatched. The CDR3 loop spans 14 amino acids. The CDR3 loop reads CATMGQGNTGELFF. The CDR3 DNA reads as TGTGCCACCATGGGACAGGGAAACACCGGGGAGCTGTTTTTT.

V usage is TRBV7-9 and J usage is TRBJ2-1; maybe TRBD1 (6 bases). V was trimmed by 5 bases and J by 5 bases, leaving 13 bases between them. The germline V gene encodes CDR1 SEHNR and CDR2 FQNEAQ (reference sequence). The CDR3 is 14 amino acids. The CDR3 DNA reads as TGTGCCAGCAGCCCCCAGGGGCTTAACAATGAGCAGTTCTTC. Translated: CASSPQGLNNEQFF.

CDR3 in amino acids: CASSRMGTSGYNEQFF. In nucleotides, the CDR3 is TGTGCCAGCAGTCGAATGGGGACTAGCGGTTACAATGAGCAGTTCTTC. This chain uses TRBV6-4 with TRBJ2-1; 11 bases fit TRBD2. Trimming cost V 5 bases and J 4 bases; bases outside gene matches: 7. The CDR3 runs to 16 residues. In germline, CDR1 is MRHNA, CDR2 SNTAGT.

The table lists this clone with a count of one. This chain connects TRBV7-9 to TRBJ2-7; TRBD2 is a possible D gene (6 bases). The CDR3 runs 15 residues. The V gene lost 0 bases and the J gene lost 5 bases, with 14 bases spanning the gap. Looked up from germline, CDR1 is SEHNR and CDR2 is FQNEAQ (reference sequence). Here the CDR3 reads CASSLAGGALHEQYF. CDR3 DNA: TGTGCCAGCAGCTTAGCGGGCGGGGCGCTCCACGAGCAGTACTTC.

This chain uses TRBV3-1 (or the pseudogene TRBV3-2) with TRBJ2-3; possible D gene TRBD2, 6 bases. V lost 1 base and J 2 bases, leaving 22 bases between the germline ends. CDR1 and CDR2 from the germline V gene are LGHDT and YNNKEL (reference sequence). The CDR3 runs 19 residues. For the CDR3, the DNA is TGTGCCAGCAGCCAAGTAGACATCGGGAGTTATATGGCCACAGATACGCAGTATTTT. Protein sequence: CASSQVDIGSYMATDTQYF.

This clone was counted only a few times. The chain carries TRBV2 and TRBJ1-2; D is uncertain. V dropped 8 bases and J dropped 7 bases, with 11 bases sitting between them. The germline CDR1 and CDR2 sequences are SNHLY and FYNNEI. The CDR3 runs 11 residues. The CDR3 nucleotides are TGTGCCAGCGCGCGGGATCGTGGCTACACCTTC. Translation gives CASARDRGYTF.

The V and J genes are TRBV28 and TRBJ2-3; TRBD1 matches 8 bases. Per germline, CDR1 MDHEN and CDR2 SYDVKM. This CDR3 has 15 amino acids. V was pared by 5 bases and J by 1 base, with 5 bases of the junction left unmatched. CDR3 sequence (DNA): TGTGCCAGCAGTCTCCCGACAGGGGGCACAGATACGCAGTATTTT. It is translated as CASSLPTGGTDTQYF.

This chain connects TRBV6-5 to TRBJ2-7, with a tentative D call TRBD1 (5 bases). V was pared by 0 bases and J by 2 bases, with 14 bases between. The CDR3 contains 16 residues. The germline CDR1 and CDR2 sequences are MNHEY and SVGAGI. The CDR3 DNA follows: TGTGCCAGCAGTTACTCTAAGACAGACCCTACCTACGAGCAGTACTTC. Translated, it gives CASSYSKTDPTYEQYF.

This clone was detected once. The chain joins TRBV5-1 to TRBJ2-2; 7 bases line up with TRBD1. Germline CDR1 SGHRS, CDR2 YFSETQ. CDR3 length: 15 residues. The J segment lost 3 bases and the V segment lost 6 bases, leaving 8 bases of the junction unmatched. The CDR3 sequence is CASTGQAGHTGELFF. Here the CDR3 DNA reads TGCGCCAGCACCGGACAGGCGGGTCACACCGGGGAGCTGTTTTTT.

This clone came up once. V is TRBV11-2 and J is TRBJ2-5, with D maybe TRBD2 (6 bases). The V and J ends lost 8 bases and 0 bases respectively, with 22 bases between them. The CDR3 covers 17 residues. The germline V gene has CDR1 SGHAT and CDR2 FQNNGV. The CDR3 loop is CASLPGGWGEDQETQYF. The CDR3, as DNA: TGTGCCAGCTTACCCGGAGGGTGGGGTGAGGACCAAGAGACCCAGTACTTC.

This clone has a single count. This rearrangement joins TRBV9 to TRBJ1-1, with D perhaps matching TRBD1 (5 bases). This CDR3 contains 15 residues. Trimming stripped 0 bases from V and 1 base from J, with 10 bases between. Germline-derived CDR1 and CDR2 are SGDLS and YYNGEE. The CDR3 reads CASSVDGGENTEAFF. The CDR3 DNA reads as TGTGCCAGCAGCGTAGATGGAGGGGAGAACACTGAAGCTTTCTTT.

The chain recombines TRBV11-1 with TRBJ2-3, with D perhaps matching TRBD1 (6 bases). The germline V gene encodes CDR1 SGHAT and CDR2 FQDESV (reference sequence). Trimming left V 5 bases short and J 1 base short, with 13 bases between. This CDR3 contains 15 residues. The CDR3 protein is CASSPGALRTDTQYF. Here the CDR3 DNA reads TGTGCCAGCAGCCCAGGGGCCCTCCGCACAGATACGCAGTATTTT.

This clone was recorded a few times. The rearrangement links TRBV19 to TRBJ1-2; maybe TRBD1 (6 bases). Germline CDR1 and CDR2: LNHDA and SQIVND (reference sequence). V gave up 7 bases and J gave up 4 bases, with 19 bases separating them. This CDR3 has 15 amino acids. The CDR3 sequence is CASMPRAGESYGYTF. DNA for the CDR3: TGTGCCAGTATGCCCCGGGCAGGGGAGTCCTATGGCTACACCTTC.

The chain employs TRBV5-6 and TRBJ2-5; 7 bases agree with TRBD1. The J segment lost 3 bases and the V segment lost 4 bases, leaving 15 bases of the junction unmatched. Germline V lookup: CDR1 SGHDT, CDR2 YYEEEE. The CDR3 runs 17 residues. CDR3 sequence: CASSPNSGTAVKETQYF. The CDR3 nucleotides read TGTGCCAGCAGCCCTAATTCCGGGACAGCGGTAAAAGAGACCCAGTACTTC.

The count of this clone is one. This sequence joins TRBV29-1 and TRBJ1-2; the D gene is possibly TRBD1 (5 bases). The CDR3 is 15 amino acids. The germline V and J ends were trimmed by 7 bases and 8 bases, with 26 bases remaining between them. The germline gives CDR1 SQVTM, CDR2 ANQGSEA. In DNA form, the CDR3 reads TGCAGCGCCACCCCGGGGGGAGAGGGATCCGGGGGCTACACCTTC. It translates to CSATPGGEGSGGYTF.